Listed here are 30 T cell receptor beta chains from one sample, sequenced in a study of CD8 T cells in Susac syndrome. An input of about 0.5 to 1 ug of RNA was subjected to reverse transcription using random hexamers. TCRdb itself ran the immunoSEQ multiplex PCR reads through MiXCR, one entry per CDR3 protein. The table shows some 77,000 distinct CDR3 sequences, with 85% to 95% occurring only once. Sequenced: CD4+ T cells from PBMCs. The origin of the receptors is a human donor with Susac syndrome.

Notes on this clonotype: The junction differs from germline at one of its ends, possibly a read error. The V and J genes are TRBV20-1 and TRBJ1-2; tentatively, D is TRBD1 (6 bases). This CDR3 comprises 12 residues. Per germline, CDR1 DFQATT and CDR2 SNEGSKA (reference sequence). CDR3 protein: CNARTANYGYTF. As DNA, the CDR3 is TGCAATGCTAGGACAGCTAACTATGGCTACACCTTC.

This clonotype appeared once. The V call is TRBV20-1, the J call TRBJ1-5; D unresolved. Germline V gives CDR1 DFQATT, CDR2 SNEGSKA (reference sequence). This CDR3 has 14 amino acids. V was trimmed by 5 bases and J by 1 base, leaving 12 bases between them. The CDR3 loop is CSAGVGLSNQPQHF. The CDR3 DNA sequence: TGCAGTGCTGGGGTTGGGCTGAGCAATCAGCCCCAGCATTTT.

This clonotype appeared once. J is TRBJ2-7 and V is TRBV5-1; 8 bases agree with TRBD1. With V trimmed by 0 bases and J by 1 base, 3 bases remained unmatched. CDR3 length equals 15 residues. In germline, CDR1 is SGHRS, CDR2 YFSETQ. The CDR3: CASSLETGVSYEQYF. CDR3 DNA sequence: TGCGCCAGCAGCTTGGAGACAGGGGTATCCTACGAGCAGTACTTC.

This chain's CDR3 is CASSFVWLGYTGELFF. The DNA for the CDR3 is TGTGCCAGCAGTTTCGTTTGGTTAGGATACACCGGGGAGCTGTTTTTT. This rearrangement joins TRBV12-3 or TRBV12-4 to TRBJ2-2; unclear D gene. V gave up 3 bases and J gave up 3 bases, with 14 bases separating them. CDR3 size: 16 residues.

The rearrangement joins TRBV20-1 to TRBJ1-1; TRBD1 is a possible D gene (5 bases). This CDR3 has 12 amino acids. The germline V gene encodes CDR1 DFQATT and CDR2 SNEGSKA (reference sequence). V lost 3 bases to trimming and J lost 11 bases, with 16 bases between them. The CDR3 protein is CSASLPQGHAFF. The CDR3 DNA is TGCAGTGCTAGCCTCCCCCAGGGCCATGCTTTCTTT.

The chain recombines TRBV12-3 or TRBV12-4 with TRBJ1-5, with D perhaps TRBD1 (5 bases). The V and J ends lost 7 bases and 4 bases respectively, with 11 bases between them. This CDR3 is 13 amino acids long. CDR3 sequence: CASIGAWNQPQHF. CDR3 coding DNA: TGTGCCAGCATTGGGGCCTGGAATCAGCCCCAGCATTTT.

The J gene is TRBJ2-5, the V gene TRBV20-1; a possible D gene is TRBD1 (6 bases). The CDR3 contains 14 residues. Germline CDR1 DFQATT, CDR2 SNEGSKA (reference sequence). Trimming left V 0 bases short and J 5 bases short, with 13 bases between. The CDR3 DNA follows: TGCAGTGCTAGAGATGGGGGCGAGGGTGAGACCCAGTACTTC. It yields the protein CSARDGGEGETQYF.

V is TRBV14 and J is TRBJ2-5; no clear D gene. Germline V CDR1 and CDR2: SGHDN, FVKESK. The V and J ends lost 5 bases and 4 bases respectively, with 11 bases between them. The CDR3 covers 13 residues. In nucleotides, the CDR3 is TGTGCCAGCAGCTTCCAATGGAGAGAGACCCAGTACTTC. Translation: CASSFQWRETQYF.

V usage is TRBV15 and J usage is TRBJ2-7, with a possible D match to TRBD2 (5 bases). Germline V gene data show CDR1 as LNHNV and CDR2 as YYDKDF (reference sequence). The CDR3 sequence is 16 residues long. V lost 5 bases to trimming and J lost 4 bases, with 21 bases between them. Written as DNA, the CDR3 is TGTGCCACCAGCGGGGAACTAGACTATGGGGTATACGAGCAGTACTTC. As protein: CATSGELDYGVYEQYF.

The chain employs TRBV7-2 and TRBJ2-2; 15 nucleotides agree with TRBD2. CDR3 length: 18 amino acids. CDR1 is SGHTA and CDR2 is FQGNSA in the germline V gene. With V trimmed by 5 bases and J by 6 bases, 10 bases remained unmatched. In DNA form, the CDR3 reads TGTGCCAGCAGCCCACCGGGACTAGCGGGGGGTAGTTCCGGGGAGCTGTTTTTT. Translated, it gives CASSPPGLAGGSSGELFF.

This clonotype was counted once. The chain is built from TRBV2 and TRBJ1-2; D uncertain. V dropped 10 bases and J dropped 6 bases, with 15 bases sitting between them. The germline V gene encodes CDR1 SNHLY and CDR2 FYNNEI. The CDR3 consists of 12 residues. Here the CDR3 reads CATLRVLDGYTF. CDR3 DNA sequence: TGTGCCACCCTGAGGGTTCTTGATGGCTACACCTTC.

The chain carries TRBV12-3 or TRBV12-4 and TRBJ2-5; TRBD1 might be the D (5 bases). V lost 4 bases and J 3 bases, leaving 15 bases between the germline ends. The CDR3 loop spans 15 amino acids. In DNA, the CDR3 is TGTGCCAGCAGTTACCCACCCGACAGCGAAGAGACCCAGTACTTC. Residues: CASSYPPDSEETQYF.

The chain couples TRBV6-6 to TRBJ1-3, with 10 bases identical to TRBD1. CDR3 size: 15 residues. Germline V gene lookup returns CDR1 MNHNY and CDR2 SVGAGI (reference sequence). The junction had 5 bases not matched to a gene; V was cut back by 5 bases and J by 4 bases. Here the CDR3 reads CASSDRGQGGNTIYF. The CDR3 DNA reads TGTGCCAGCAGTGACAGGGGGCAGGGGGGAAACACCATATATTTT.

CDR3 DNA: TGCGCCAGCAGCCAGGTACTAGCGGGGGGGCCTGGGGCCAACGTCCTGACTTTC. As protein: CASSQVLAGGPGANVLTF. J is TRBJ2-6 and V is TRBV4-3; 13 nucleotides match TRBD2. The germline V gene has CDR1 LGHNA and CDR2 YSLEER. V was clipped by 3 bases and J by 2 bases; unmatched bases: 4. The CDR3 totals 18 residues.

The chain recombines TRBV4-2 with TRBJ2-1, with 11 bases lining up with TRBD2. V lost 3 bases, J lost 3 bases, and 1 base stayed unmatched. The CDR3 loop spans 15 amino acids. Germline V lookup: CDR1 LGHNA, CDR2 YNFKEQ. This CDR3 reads CASSHLAGGYNEQFF. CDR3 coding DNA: TGTGCCAGCAGCCACCTAGCGGGGGGCTACAATGAGCAGTTCTTC.

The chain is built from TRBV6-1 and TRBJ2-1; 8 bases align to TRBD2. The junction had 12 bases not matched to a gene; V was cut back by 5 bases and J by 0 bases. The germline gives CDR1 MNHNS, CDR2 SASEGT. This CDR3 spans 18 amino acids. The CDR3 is CASSPGLVPSASYNEQFF. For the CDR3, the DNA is TGTGCCAGCAGTCCGGGACTAGTGCCCTCCGCCTCCTACAATGAGCAGTTCTTC.

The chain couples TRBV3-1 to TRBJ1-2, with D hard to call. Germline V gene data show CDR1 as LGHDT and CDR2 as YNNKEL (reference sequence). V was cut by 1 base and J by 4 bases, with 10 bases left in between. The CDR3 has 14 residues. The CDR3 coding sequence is TGTGCCAGCAGCCAAGGAGACGCAGCCTATGGCTACACCTTC. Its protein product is CASSQGDAAYGYTF.

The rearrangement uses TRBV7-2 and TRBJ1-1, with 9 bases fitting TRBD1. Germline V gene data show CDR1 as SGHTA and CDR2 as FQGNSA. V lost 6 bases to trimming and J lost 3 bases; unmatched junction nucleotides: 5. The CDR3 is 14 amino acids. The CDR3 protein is CASRRDRVDTEAFF. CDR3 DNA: TGTGCCAGCAGACGGGACAGGGTTGACACTGAAGCTTTCTTT.

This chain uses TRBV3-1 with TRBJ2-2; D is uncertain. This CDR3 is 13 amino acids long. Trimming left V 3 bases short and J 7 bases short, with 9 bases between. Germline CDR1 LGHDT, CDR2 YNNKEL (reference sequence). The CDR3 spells CASSHLGIGELFF. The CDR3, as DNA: TGTGCCAGCAGCCACCTAGGGATCGGGGAGCTGTTTTTT.

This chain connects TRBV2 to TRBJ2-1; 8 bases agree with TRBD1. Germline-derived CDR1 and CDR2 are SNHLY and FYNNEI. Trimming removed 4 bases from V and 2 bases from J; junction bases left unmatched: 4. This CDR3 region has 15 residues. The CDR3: CASSGGTGAYNEQFF. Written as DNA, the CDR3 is TGTGCCAGCAGTGGAGGGACAGGAGCCTACAATGAGCAGTTCTTC.

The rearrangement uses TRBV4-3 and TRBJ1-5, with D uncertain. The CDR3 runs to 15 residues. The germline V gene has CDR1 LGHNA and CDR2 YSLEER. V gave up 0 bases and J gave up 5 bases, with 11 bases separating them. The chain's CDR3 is CASSQEPGSHQPQHF. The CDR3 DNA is TGCGCCAGCAGCCAAGAACCGGGGAGCCATCAGCCCCAGCATTTT.

CDR3 DNA: TGTGCCAGCAGCTGGTCGAACACCGGGGAGCTGTTTTTT. Its translation is CASSWSNTGELFF. The J gene is TRBJ2-2, the V gene TRBV3-1, with D hard to call. V was pared by 5 bases and J by 0 bases, with 4 bases between. The germline gives CDR1 LGHDT, CDR2 YNNKEL (reference sequence). The CDR3 totals 13 residues. Based on the CDR3 plus reference TRBV3-1 and TRBJ2-2, the full variable domain is DTAVSQTPKYLVTQMGNDKSIKCEQNLGHDTMYWYKQDSKKFLKIMFSYNNKELIINETVPNRFSPKSPDKAHLNLHINSLELGDSAVYFCASSWSNTGELFFGEGSRLTVL.

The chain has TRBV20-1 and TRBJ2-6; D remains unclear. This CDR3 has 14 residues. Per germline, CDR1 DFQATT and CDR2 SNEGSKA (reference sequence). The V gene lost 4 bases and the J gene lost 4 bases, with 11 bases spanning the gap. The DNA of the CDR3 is TGCAGTGCTATTGTATCTGAGGGGGCCAACGTCCTGACTTTC. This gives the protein CSAIVSEGANVLTF.

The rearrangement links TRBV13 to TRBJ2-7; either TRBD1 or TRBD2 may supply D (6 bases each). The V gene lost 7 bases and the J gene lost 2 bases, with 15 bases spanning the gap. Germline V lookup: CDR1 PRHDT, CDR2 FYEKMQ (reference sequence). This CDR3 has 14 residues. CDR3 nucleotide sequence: TGTGCCAGCACCCCTGCTAGGGGGGCCTACGAGCAGTACTTC. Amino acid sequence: CASTPARGAYEQYF.

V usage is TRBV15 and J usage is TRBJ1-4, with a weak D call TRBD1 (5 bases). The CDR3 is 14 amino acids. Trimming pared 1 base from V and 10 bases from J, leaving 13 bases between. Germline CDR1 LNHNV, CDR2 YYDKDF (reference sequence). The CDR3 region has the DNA TGTGCCACCAGCAGAGCGGACCGCGGGGGAAAACTGTTTTTT. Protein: CATSRADRGGKLFF. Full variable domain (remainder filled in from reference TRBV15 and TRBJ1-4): DAMVIQNPRYQVTQFGKPVTLSCSQTLNHNVMYWYQQKSSQAPKLLFHYYDKDFNNEADTPDNFQSRRPNTSFCFLDIRSPGLGDTAMYLCATSRADRGGKLFFGSGTQLSVL.

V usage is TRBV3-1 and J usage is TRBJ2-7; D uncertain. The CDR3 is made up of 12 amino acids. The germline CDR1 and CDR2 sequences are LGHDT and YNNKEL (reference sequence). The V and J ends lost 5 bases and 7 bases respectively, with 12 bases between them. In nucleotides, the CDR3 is TGTGCCAGCAGCATTGGTCGCCGGGAGCAGTACTTC. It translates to CASSIGRREQYF.

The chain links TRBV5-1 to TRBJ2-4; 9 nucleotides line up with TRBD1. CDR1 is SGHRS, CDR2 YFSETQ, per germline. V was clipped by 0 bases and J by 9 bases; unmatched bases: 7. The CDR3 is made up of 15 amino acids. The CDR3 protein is CASSLDGGQGIIQYF. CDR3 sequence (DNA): TGCGCCAGCAGCTTGGATGGCGGACAGGGGATCATTCAGTACTTC.

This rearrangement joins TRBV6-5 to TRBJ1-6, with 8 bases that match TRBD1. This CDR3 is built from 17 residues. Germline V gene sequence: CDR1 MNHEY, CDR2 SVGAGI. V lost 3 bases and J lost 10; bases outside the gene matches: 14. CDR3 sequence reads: CASSYRSGTGGRSPLHF. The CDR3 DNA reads TGTGCCAGCAGTTATCGATCGGGAACAGGGGGTCGATCACCCCTCCACTTT.

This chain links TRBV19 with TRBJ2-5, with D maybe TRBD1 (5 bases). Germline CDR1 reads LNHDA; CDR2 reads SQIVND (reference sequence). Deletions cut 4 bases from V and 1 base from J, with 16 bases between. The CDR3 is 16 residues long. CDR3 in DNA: TGTGCCAGTAGTACCTTCAGGGAATTGGGCCAAGAGACCCAGTACTTC. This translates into CASSTFRELGQETQYF.

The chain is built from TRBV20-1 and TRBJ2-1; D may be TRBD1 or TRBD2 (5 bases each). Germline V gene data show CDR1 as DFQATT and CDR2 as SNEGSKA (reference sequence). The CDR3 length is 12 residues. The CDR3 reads CSAEGRGNEQFF. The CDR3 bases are TGCAGCGCAGAGGGGCGCGGCAATGAGCAGTTCTTC.